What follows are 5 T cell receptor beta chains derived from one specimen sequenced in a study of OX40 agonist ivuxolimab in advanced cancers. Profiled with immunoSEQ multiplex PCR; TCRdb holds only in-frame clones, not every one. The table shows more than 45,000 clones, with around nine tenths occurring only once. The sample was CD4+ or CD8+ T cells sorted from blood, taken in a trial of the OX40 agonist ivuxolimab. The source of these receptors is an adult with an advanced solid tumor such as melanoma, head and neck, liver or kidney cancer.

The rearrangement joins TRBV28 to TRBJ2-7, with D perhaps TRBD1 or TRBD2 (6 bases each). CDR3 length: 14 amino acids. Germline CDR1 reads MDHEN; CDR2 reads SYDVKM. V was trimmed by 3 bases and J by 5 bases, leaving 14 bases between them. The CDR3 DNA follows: TGTGCCAGCAGTTTTCCCGGGGGCACGGACGAGCAGTACTTC. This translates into CASSFPGGTDEQYF.

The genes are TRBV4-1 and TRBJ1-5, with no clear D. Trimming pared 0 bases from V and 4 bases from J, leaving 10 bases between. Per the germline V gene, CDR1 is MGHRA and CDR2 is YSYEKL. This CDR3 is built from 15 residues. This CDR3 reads CASSQENGRNQPQHF. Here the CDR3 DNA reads TGCGCCAGCAGCCAAGAAAATGGGAGAAATCAGCCCCAGCATTTT.

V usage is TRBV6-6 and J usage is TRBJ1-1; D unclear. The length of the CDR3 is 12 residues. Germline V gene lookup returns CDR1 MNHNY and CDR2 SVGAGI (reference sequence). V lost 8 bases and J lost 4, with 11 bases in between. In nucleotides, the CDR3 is TGTGCCAGCTCCTGGGGTGGCACTGAAGCTTTCTTT. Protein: CASSWGGTEAFF.

CDR3 in amino acids: CASSITGTGRNQPQHF. CDR3 DNA sequence: TGTGCCAGCAGCATAACCGGGACAGGTCGGAATCAGCCCCAGCATTTT. The chain joins TRBV5-4 to TRBJ1-5, with 8 bases aligning to TRBD1. The germline CDR1 and CDR2 sequences are SGHNT and YYREEE (reference sequence). This CDR3 is 16 amino acids long. Trimming took 4 bases from V and 4 from J; bases not matched to a gene: 10.

The CDR3 DNA reads as TGTGCCAGCAGTTCTAGGAGCTCTGGAAACACCATATATTTT. Encoded protein: CASSSRSSGNTIYF. The rearrangement uses TRBV27 and TRBJ1-3; D is uncertain. Trimming stripped 4 bases from V and 0 bases from J, with 7 bases between. Germline V gene data show CDR1 as MNHEY and CDR2 as SMNVEV (reference sequence). The CDR3 has 14 amino acids.